The entry below gives a single TCR beta chain sequence along with its context. The data stem from a study of blood T cell repertoires in COVID-19. On the study more broadly: PBMCs, B-cell-depleted T cells, or T cells provided the cDNA or gDNA that made up the material.

Original analysis: Amplification from reference gene primers served as the basis for estimated nucleated cell counts. Some clones are missing from TCRdb's copy, which holds only in-frame ones; the method was immunoSEQ multiplex PCR. The DNA was the basis for D and trimming; V, J and clone size are from that table. The sample carries 150,000 to 200,000 clones, 88% recorded once. This CDR3 region has 22 residues. J gave up 5 bases and V 0 bases, and 20 bases lay outside the gene matches. Germline loops: CDR1 LGHNA, CDR2 YSLEER. This receptor was taken from a man in his sixties with acute or convalescent COVID-19. Sequencing was performed on peripheral blood. J is TRBJ2-5 and V is TRBV4-3; 14 bases fit TRBD2. CDR3 residues: CASSQDLDGEEGTSGRRETQYF. The CDR3 bases are TGCGCCAGCAGCCAAGATCTGGACGGGGAGGAGGGGACTAGCGGGAGAAGGGAGACCCAGTACTTC.